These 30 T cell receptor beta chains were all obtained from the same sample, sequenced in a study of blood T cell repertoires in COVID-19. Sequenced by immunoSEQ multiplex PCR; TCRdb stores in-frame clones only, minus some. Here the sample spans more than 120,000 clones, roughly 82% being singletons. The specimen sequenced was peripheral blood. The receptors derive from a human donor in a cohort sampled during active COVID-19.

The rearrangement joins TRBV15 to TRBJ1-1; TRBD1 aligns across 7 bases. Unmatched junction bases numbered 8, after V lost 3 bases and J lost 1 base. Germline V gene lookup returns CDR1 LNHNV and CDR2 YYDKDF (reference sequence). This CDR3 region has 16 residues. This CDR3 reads CATSSSGQFPNTEAFF. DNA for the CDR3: TGTGCCACCAGCAGTTCGGGACAGTTCCCGAACACTGAAGCTTTCTTT.

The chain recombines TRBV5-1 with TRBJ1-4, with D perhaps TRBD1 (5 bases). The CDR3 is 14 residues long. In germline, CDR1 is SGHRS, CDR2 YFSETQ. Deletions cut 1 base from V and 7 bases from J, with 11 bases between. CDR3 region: CASSLQGIGEKLFF. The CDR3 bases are TGCGCCAGCAGCTTGCAGGGTATCGGTGAAAAACTGTTTTTT.

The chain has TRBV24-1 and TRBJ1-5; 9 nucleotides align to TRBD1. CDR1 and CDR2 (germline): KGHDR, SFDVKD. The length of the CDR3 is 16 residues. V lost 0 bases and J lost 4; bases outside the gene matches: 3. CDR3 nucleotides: TGTGCCACCAGTGATTTGGGGGACAGGGAGAATCAGCCCCAGCATTTT. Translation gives CATSDLGDRENQPQHF.

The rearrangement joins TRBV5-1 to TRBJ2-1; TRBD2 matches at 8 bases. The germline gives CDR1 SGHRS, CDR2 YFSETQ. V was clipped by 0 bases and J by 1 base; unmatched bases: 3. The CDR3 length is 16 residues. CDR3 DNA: TGCGCCAGCAGCTTGGAACTAGCGGCTTCCTACAATGAGCAGTTCTTC. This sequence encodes CASSLELAASYNEQFF.

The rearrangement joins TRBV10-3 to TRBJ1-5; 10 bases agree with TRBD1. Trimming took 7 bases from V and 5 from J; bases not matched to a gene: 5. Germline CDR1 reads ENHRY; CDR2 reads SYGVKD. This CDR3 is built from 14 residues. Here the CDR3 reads CAINDRGPDQPQHF. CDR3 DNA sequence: TGTGCCATCAACGACAGGGGGCCCGATCAGCCCCAGCATTTT.

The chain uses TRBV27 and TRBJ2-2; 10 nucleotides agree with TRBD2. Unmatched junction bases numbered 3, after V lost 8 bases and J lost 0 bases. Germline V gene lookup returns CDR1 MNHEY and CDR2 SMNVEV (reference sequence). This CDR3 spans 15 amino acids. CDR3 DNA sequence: TGTGCCAGCCATACTAGCGGGACGAACACCGGGGAGCTGTTTTTT. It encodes CASHTSGTNTGELFF.

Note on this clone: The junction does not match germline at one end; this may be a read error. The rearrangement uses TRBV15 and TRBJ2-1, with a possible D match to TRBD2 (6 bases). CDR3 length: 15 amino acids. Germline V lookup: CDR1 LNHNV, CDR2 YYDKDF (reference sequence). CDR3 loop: CATSGDMGLYNEQFF. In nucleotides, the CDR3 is TGTGCCACCAGCGGAGACATGGGACTCTACAATGAGCAGTTCTTC.

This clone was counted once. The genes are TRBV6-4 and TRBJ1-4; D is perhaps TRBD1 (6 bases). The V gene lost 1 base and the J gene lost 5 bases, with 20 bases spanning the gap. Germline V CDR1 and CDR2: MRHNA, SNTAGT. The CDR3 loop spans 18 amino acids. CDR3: CASSDLTQQTGWNEKLFF. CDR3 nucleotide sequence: TGTGCCAGCAGTGACTTGACACAACAGACAGGATGGAATGAAAAACTGTTTTTT.

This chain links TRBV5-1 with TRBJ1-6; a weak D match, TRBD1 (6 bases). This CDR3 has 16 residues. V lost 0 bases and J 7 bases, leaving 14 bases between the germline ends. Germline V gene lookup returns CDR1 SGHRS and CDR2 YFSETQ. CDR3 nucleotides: TGCGCCAGCAGCTTGGGGCAGGACAGCACAAATTCACCCCTCCACTTT. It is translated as CASSLGQDSTNSPLHF.

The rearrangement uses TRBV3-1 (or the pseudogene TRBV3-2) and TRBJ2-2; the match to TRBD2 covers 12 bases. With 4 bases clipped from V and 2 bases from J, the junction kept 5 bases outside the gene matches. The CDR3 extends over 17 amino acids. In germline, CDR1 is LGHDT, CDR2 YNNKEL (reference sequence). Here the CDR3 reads CASSRPTSGGNTGELFF. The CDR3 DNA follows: TGTGCCAGCAGCCGCCCGACTAGCGGGGGAAACACCGGGGAGCTGTTTTTT.

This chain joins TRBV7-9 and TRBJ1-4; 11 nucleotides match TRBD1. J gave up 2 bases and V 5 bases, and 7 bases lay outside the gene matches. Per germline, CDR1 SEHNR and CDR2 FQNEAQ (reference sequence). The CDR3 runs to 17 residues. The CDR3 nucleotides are TGTGCCAGCAGCGCGGGACAGGGGGTCCCTACTAATGAAAAACTGTTTTTT. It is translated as CASSAGQGVPTNEKLFF.

CDR3 DNA: TGCAGTGCTAGTAGGGGGGGGAATGAGCAGTTCTTC. Protein: CSASRGGNEQFF. The rearrangement uses TRBV20-1 and TRBJ2-1; D perhaps matches TRBD2 (7 bases). Germline CDR1 reads DFQATT; CDR2 reads SNEGSKA (reference sequence). The CDR3 has 12 residues. V was cut by 3 bases and J by 7 bases, with 10 bases left in between.

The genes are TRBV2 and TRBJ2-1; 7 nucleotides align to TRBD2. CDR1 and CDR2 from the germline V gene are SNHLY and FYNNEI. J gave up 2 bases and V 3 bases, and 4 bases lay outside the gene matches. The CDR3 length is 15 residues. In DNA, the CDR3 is TGTGCCAGCAGTGACGGACTAGATGCCTACAATGAGCAGTTCTTC. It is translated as CASSDGLDAYNEQFF.

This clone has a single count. The CDR3 sequence: CASNLQGINEAFF. The DNA of the CDR3 is TGTGCCAGCAACCTACAGGGGATTAATGAAGCTTTCTTT. This rearrangement joins TRBV12-3 or TRBV12-4 to TRBJ1-1; 7 nucleotides align to TRBD1. The CDR3 loop spans 13 amino acids. V was pared by 7 bases and J by 7 bases, with 9 bases of the junction left unmatched.

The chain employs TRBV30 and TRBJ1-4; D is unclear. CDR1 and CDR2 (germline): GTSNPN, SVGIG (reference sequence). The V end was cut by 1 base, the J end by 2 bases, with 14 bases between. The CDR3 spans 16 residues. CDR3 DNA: TGTGCCTGGAGTGCCCGCGCGGGAGGGACTAATGAAAAACTGTTTTTT. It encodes CAWSARAGGTNEKLFF.

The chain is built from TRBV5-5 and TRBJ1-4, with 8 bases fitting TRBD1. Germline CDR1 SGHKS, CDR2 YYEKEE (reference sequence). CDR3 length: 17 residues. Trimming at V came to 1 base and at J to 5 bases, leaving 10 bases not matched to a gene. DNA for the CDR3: TGTGCCAGCAGCTTGCTTCACGGACAGGGTGAAAATGAAAAACTGTTTTTT. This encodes CASSLLHGQGENEKLFF.

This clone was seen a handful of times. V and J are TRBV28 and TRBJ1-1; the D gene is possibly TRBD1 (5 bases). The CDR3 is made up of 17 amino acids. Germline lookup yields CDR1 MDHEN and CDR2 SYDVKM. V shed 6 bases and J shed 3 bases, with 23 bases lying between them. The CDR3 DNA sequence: TGTGCCAGCAGCCGCCAGGGCCTGGGGCAACTACACACTGAAGCTTTCTTT. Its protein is CASSRQGLGQLHTEAFF.

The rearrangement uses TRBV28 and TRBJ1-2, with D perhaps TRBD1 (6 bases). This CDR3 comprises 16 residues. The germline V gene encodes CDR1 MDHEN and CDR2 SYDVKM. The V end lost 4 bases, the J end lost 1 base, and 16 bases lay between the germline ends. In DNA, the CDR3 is TGTGCCAGCAGTTGGCAGGGGACTATCATTAACTATGGCTACACCTTC. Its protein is CASSWQGTIINYGYTF.

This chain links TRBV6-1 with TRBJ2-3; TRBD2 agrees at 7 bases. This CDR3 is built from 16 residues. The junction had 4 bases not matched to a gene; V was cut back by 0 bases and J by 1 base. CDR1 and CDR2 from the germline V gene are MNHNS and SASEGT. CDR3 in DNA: TGTGCCAGCAGTGAAGCTTTGGCGGGGGGCACAGATACGCAGTATTTT. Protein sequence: CASSEALAGGTDTQYF.

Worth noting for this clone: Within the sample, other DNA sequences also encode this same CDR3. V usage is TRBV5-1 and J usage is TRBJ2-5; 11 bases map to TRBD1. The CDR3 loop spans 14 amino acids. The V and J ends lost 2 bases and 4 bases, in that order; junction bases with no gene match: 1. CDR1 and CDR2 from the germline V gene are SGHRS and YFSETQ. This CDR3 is CASSLGTGGETQYF. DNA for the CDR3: TGCGCCAGCAGCTTAGGGACAGGGGGAGAGACCCAGTACTTC. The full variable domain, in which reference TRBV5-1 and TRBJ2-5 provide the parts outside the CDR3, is KAGVTQTPRYLIKTRGQQVTLSCSPISGHRSVSWYQQTPGQGLQFLFEYFSETQRNKGNFPGRFSGRQFSNSRSEMNVSTLELGDSALYLCASSLGTGGETQYFGPGTRLLVL.

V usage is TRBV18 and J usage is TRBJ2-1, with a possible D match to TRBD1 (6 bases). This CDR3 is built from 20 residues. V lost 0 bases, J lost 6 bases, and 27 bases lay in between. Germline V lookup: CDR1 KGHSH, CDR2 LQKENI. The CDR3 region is CASSPPLGTTGKLPSNEQFF. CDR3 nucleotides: TGTGCCAGCTCACCACCTTTAGGGACAACCGGGAAGTTGCCCTCCAATGAGCAGTTCTTC.

Here the CDR3 DNA reads TGTGCCAGCAGCAACACCCAAGGGACTAGTGCCAATGAGCAGTTCTTC. This gives the protein CASSNTQGTSANEQFF. The V call is TRBV21-1, the J call TRBJ2-1; TRBD2, as called in the table, went unchecked against the DNA. TRBV21-1 is tagged as a pseudogene. The CDR3 length is 16 residues.

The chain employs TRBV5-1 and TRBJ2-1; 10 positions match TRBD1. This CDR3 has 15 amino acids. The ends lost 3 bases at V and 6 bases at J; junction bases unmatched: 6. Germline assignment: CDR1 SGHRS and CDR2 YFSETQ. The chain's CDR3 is CASSSTGGLFNEQFF. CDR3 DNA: TGCGCCAGCAGCTCGACAGGGGGCCTTTTCAATGAGCAGTTCTTC.

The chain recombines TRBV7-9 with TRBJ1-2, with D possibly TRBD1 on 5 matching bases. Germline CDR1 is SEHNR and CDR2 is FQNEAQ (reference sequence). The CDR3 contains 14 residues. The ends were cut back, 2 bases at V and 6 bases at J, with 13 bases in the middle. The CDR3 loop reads CASSLTQGTNGYTF. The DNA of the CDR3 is TGTGCCAGCAGCTTAACTCAGGGAACGAATGGCTACACCTTC.

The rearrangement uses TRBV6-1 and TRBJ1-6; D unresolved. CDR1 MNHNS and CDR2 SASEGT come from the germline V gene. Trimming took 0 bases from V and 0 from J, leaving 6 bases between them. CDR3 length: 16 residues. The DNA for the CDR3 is TGTGCCAGCAGTGAAGCAGCGAGCTCCTATAATTCACCCCTCCACTTT. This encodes CASSEAASSYNSPLHF.

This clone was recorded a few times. The CDR3: CASSLVPPGQNTGELFF. As DNA, the CDR3 is TGCGCCAGCAGCTTGGTACCCCCGGGACAGAACACCGGGGAGCTGTTTTTT. The chain uses TRBV5-1 and TRBJ2-2; TRBD1 is a possible D gene (6 bases). The CDR3 length is 17 residues. The V end was cut by 0 bases, the J end by 1 base, with 13 bases between. In germline, CDR1 is SGHRS, CDR2 YFSETQ.

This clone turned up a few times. In DNA form, the CDR3 reads TGTGCCAGCAGGGACAGGCCCGGCATGAATTCACCCCTCCACTTT. This translates into CASRDRPGMNSPLHF. The rearrangement links TRBV6-5 to TRBJ1-6, with 7 bases fitting TRBD1. After removal of 6 bases from V and 7 bases from J, the junction contained 9 bases not matched to a gene. Germline loops: CDR1 MNHEY, CDR2 SVGAGI. This CDR3 region has 15 residues.

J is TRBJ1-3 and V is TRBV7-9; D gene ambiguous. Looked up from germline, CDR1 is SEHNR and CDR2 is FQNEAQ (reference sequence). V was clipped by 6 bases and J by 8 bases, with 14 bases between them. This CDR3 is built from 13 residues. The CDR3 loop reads CASSRAPMDTIYF. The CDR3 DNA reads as TGTGCCAGCAGTCGCGCACCGATGGACACCATATATTTT.

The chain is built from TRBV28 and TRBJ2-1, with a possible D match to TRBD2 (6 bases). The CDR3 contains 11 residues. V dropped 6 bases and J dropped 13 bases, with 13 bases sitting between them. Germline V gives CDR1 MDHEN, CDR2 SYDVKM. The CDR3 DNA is TGTGCCAGCAGACAACCGGGAGAACAGTTCTTC. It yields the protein CASRQPGEQFF.

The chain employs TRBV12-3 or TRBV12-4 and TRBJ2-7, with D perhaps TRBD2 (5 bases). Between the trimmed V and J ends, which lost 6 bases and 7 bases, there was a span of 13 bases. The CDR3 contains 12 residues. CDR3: CASSLSRGEQYV. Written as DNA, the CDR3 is TGTGCCAGCAGCCTGAGCCGGGGTGAGCAGTACGTC.